Below are 4 T cell receptor beta chains sequenced from a single sample in a study of early stage breast cancer tumors. TCRdb keeps only in-frame clones here, not all; method: immunoSEQ multiplex PCR. Found here are 25,000 to 30,000 clones, approximately 80% of them singletons; the top ten hold roughly 13%. Input material: blood. These receptors were collected from a person between 60 and 69 years old with breast cancer.

The chain is built from TRBV6-5 and TRBJ1-2; a weak D match, TRBD1 (6 bases). V gave up 0 bases and J gave up 7 bases, with 9 bases separating them. The CDR3 is 13 residues long. CDR1 and CDR2 from the germline V gene are MNHEY and SVGAGI. CDR3 region: CASSYSTGIGYTF. The CDR3 DNA is TGTGCCAGCAGTTACTCGACAGGAATTGGCTACACCTTC.

The V call is TRBV2, the J call TRBJ1-2; no clear D. V was shortened by 1 base and J by 4 bases, with 13 bases between the two germline ends. The CDR3 totals 15 residues. The germline V gene encodes CDR1 SNHLY and CDR2 FYNNEI. CDR3 residues: CASSEGTRGIYGYTF. The CDR3 nucleotides are TGTGCCAGCAGTGAAGGCACAAGAGGAATCTATGGCTACACCTTC.

Only a few counts were recorded for this clone. The rearrangement joins TRBV7-2 to TRBJ2-5, with D hard to call. Germline V gene data show CDR1 as SGHTA and CDR2 as FQGNSA. V was pared by 2 bases and J by 3 bases, with 7 bases between. CDR3 length: 13 residues. For the CDR3, the DNA is TGTGCCAGCAGCTTAAACCGGGAAGAGACCCAGTACTTC. This translates into CASSLNREETQYF. Looking up the rest from reference TRBV7-2 and TRBJ2-5 gives the full variable domain: GAGVSQSPSNKVTEKGKDVELRCDPISGHTALYWYRQSLGQGLEFLIYFQGNSAPDKSGLPSDRFSAERTGGSVSTLTIQRTQQEDSAVYLCASSLNREETQYFGPGTRLLVL.

The chain uses TRBV6-1 and TRBJ1-1; 7 nucleotides agree with TRBD1. The junction had 6 bases not matched to a gene; V was cut back by 10 bases and J by 1 base. CDR1 and CDR2 from the germline V gene are MNHNS and SASEGT. This CDR3 has 13 amino acids. The CDR3 DNA follows: TGTGCCACCACCGGGACAGCGAACACTGAAGCTTTCTTT. Encoded protein: CATTGTANTEAFF.